The TCR beta chain under discussion was sequenced for a study of CD8+ T cells in alopecia areata (dated by TCRdb to between 2017 and 2018). In terms of the full investigation: Treated patients were enrolled in an open-label pilot trial of oral tofacitinib, 5 to 10 mg twice daily, for moderate-to-severe alopecia areata. Scalp tissue and sorted CD4+ and CD8+ peripheral blood T cells from patchy and totalis/universalis alopecia areata patients and from healthy controls were covered by human TCRbeta sequencing. Patients received tofacitinib for 6 to 18 months and were then followed off drug for 6 months to check for delayed response and recurrence. High-throughput TCRbeta sequencing was used to examine T cell clonal expansion in alopecia areata in both the C3H/HeJ mouse model and human patients. Scalp clonality was compared across normal scalp (n=4), patchy alopecia areata scalp (n=8), and alopecia totalis/universalis scalp (n=8). Biopsies were taken from tofacitinib-treated patients at baseline and again at 4 and 24 weeks into treatment, and several of those patients also had a later scalp biopsy. TCRbeta CDR3 regions were amplified by immunoSEQ multiplex PCR with 35 Vbeta forward and 13 Jbeta reverse primers. The RNA source kit depended on sample type: the PAXgene miRNA kit for fixed scalp, the miRNeasy kit for PBMCs, and the RNeasy kit for mouse skin. In treated patients, disease severity was measured using the SALT score, which gives the percentage of scalp surface area affected. The full study reports these points: Because the treated cohort was small and included a single nonresponder, larger studies are needed to assess links between baseline CD8+ expansion and response. Resident alphabeta T cells in normal human skin are also sequenced, complicating scalp TCR repertoire analysis, unlike mouse skin dominated by gammadelta T cells. With tofacitinib, both scalp clonality and the number of expanded CD8+ clones among the top 100 scalp clones went down significantly. During tofacitinib treatment, many expanded lesional clones remained in scalp and blood, and this persistence may partly explain relapse after treatment is stopped. Compared with mice, TCR sequences shared between patients were less clear, possibly partly because of HLA diversity across the patient population. Compared with normal scalp, lesional scalp, particularly in alopecia totalis/universalis, had higher clonality and more expanded CD8+ clones, which suggests antigenic drive.

The library was obtained by the immunoSEQ multiplex PCR assay. RNA was extracted from all samples and reverse transcribed into cDNA, which served as template for TCR sequencing. First-strand cDNA was synthesized with SuperScript III using a 2:1 mix of oligo-dT and random hexamers. A synthetic immune receptor repertoire was used to assess amplification bias, and residual bias was removed computationally. In the paper's pipeline: Raw reads were preprocessed to remove errors, and CDR3 was defined according to IMGT conventions as the region from the conserved cysteine to phenylalanine. Clonality was computed as 1 minus the Shannon entropy, with the entropy normalized by log2 of the number of productive unique TCRs. Whether each scalp clone was CD4 or CD8 was inferred by checking scalp TCRbeta sequences against the CD4 and CD8 repertoires from sorted blood. What TCRdb holds here is the immuneACCESS table cut down to in-frame rearrangements. Part of the clones is not present; checked against another copy, under half of the missing clones reflect an unresolved V gene, and the others are unexplained. D and trimming were read from the DNA, whereas the V and J calls and clone size are those reported in that table. This sample holds 170,000 or so clones; 50% to 70% were observed only once. The ten most abundant clones make up 0.91% of the sample.

Turning to this clone: The antigen this receptor binds is unknown. Qualities for individual bases were not recorded, and no much larger clone is one base off.

The time point label, as the study defines it: four to five weeks on oral tofacitinib. Interpreted using the paper, the treatment or condition label stands for: oral pan-JAK inhibitor, 5-10 mg twice daily. Lesional scalp punch biopsies and peripheral blood were collected from alopecia areata patients. PBMCs were isolated by density centrifugation and stained for CD3, CD4 and CD8, after which CD4+ and CD8+ T cells were sorted on a FACSAria. The receptor's source is a human donor with alopecia areata. Sequenced material: CD4+ T cells sorted from blood, taken at week 4, from a patient treated with tofacitinib.

DNA sequence: TGTGCCTGGAGTGTCGGGTTCCATAACTATGGCTACACCTTC. This gives the protein CAWSVGFHNYGYTF. Recombination connected TRBV30 to TRBJ1-2; the D segment cannot be called with confidence. The V and J ends are trimmed by 0 bases and 1 base, leaving 9 bases between them. Counted from cysteine to phenylalanine, this CDR3 has 14 amino acids. Only the CDR3 DNA stays, 42 bases, in frame from base 1. The germline V gene (reference sequence) specifies GTSNPN as CDR1 and SVGIG as CDR2. Joined to the reference TRBV30 and TRBJ1-2 proteins, this CDR3 gives the full variable domain: SQTIHQWPATLVQPVGSPLSLECTVEGTSNPNLYWYRQAAGRGLQLLFYSVGIGQISSEVPQNLSASRPQDRQFILSSKKLLLSDSGFYLCAWSVGFHNYGYTFGSGTRLTVV.